A single TCR beta chain is shown here with its context. This sample stems from a study of early T cells in non-severe SARS-CoV-2 infection. Per the germline V gene, CDR1 is LNHDA and CDR2 is SQIVND (reference sequence). This CDR3 is 15 amino acids long. Trimming pared 0 bases from V and 7 bases from J, leaving 13 bases between. One entry per CDR3 protein, called by TCRdb with MiXCR from the 5' RACE reads. The sample yields 50,000 or so distinct CDR3 sequences, about 4.2% seen once. V is TRBV19 and J is TRBJ2-1; tentatively, D is TRBD1 (5 bases). This clonotype was sampled from an adult who was a healthcare worker with PCR-confirmed SARS-CoV-2 infection or an uninfected control (not recorded which). Sequenced material: whole blood. This CDR3 is CASSIDQYSGNEQFF. Here the CDR3 DNA reads TGTGCCAGTAGTATAGACCAATATTCAGGGAATGAGCAGTTCTTC.